Below, 17 T cell receptor beta chains from the same sample are listed, as sequenced in a study of CD8 T cells in Susac syndrome. Random hexamers served to reverse transcribe about 0.5 to 1 ug RNA. TCRdb called the immunoSEQ multiplex PCR reads again in MiXCR, with one record for every CDR3 protein. Found here are 150,000 to 200,000 distinct CDR3 sequences, just under 95% of them singletons; the top ten hold approximately 0.15%. The sample was CD8+ T cells from PBMCs. The receptor set was obtained from a human donor with Susac syndrome.

The gene calls are TRBV18 and TRBJ1-2; D unresolved. There are 14 residues in the CDR3. Germline V gene sequence: CDR1 KGHSH, CDR2 LQKENI. V lost 3 bases, J lost 6 bases, and 14 bases lay in between. CDR3 protein: CASSPGRTTNGYTF. CDR3 in DNA: TGTGCCAGCTCACCCGGACGTACGACAAATGGCTACACCTTC.

CDR3 DNA: TGCAGCGAGGGAAAAGAGACCCAGTACTTC. Residues: CSEGKETQYF. This rearrangement joins TRBV29-1 to TRBJ2-5, with unresolved D. From germline, CDR1 is SQVTM and CDR2 ANQGSEA. V lost 7 bases and J lost 3, with 6 bases in between. The CDR3 has 10 amino acids.

This sequence joins TRBV27 and TRBJ1-1; 7 bases match TRBD1. The CDR3 covers 15 residues. V dropped 8 bases and J dropped 0; count of bases not matched to a gene: 9. Germline CDR1 is MNHEY and CDR2 is SMNVEV (reference sequence). CDR3 DNA: TGTGCCAGCCCTAAAGGGGGCGAGGTGAACACTGAAGCTTTCTTT. Translated, it gives CASPKGGEVNTEAFF.

V and J are TRBV18 and TRBJ2-1, with TRBD2 matching 7 bases. Germline CDR1 KGHSH, CDR2 LQKENI. V dropped 0 bases and J dropped 8; count of bases not matched to a gene: 10. The CDR3 covers 16 residues. The CDR3 sequence: CASSPPVLASSDEQFF. The CDR3 coding sequence is TGTGCCAGCTCACCACCGGTACTAGCGTCTAGCGATGAGCAGTTCTTC.

V is TRBV11-2 and J is TRBJ2-1; 9 bases agree with TRBD2. V was clipped by 1 base and J by 4 bases; unmatched bases: 5. Germline assignment: CDR1 SGHAT and CDR2 FQNNGV. The CDR3 covers 16 residues. DNA of the CDR3: TGTGCCAGCAGCTTAGTCGGCGGGGGGGCTTACAATGAGCAGTTCTTC. It is translated as CASSLVGGGAYNEQFF.

The rearrangement uses TRBV12-3 or TRBV12-4 and TRBJ2-1, with TRBD1 matching 9 bases. This CDR3 is built from 15 residues. The trim removed 6 bases at V and 6 bases at J, leaving 9 bases unmatched. CDR3 sequence: CASSPRDREINEQFF. The DNA of the CDR3 is TGTGCCAGCAGCCCTCGGGACAGGGAGATCAATGAGCAGTTCTTC.

The CDR3 loop is CASSLALRKPTDTQYF. In DNA, the CDR3 is TGTGCCAGCAGCTTAGCTCTGAGAAAACCCACAGATACGCAGTATTTT. This chain links TRBV7-9 with TRBJ2-3; D unresolved. This CDR3 contains 16 residues. Germline-derived CDR1 and CDR2 are SEHNR and FQNEAQ (reference sequence). Trimming cost V 0 bases and J 2 bases, with 12 bases left between them.

The genes are TRBV12-3 or TRBV12-4 and TRBJ1-1, with D unclear. V was pared by 6 bases and J by 0 bases, with 14 bases between. This CDR3 spans 15 amino acids. The CDR3: CASSSPGPLNTEAFF. The CDR3 coding sequence is TGTGCCAGCAGCTCGCCCGGGCCTTTGAACACTGAAGCTTTCTTT.

The chain combines TRBV12-3 or TRBV12-4 with TRBJ1-2, with a possible D match to TRBD1 (5 bases). Trimming took 2 bases from V and 3 from J, leaving 7 bases between them. The CDR3 is 13 residues long. CDR3 protein: CASSLQGHYGYTF. CDR3 DNA sequence: TGTGCCAGCAGTTTACAGGGCCACTATGGCTACACCTTC.

The chain uses TRBV12-3 or TRBV12-4 and TRBJ1-2, with D possibly matching TRBD1 (5 bases). V lost 3 bases, J lost 5 bases, and 16 bases lay in between. The CDR3 covers 15 residues. Here the CDR3 reads CASSFGQIPTYGYTF. The CDR3 DNA follows: TGTGCCAGCAGTTTCGGACAAATTCCGACGTATGGCTACACCTTC.

This chain uses TRBV4-1 with TRBJ1-1, with unresolved D. Trimming left V 1 base short and J 7 bases short, with 7 bases between. CDR1 and CDR2 from the germline V gene are MGHRA and YSYEKL. The CDR3 loop spans 12 amino acids. CDR3 in amino acids: CASSQGPSEAFF. The CDR3, as DNA: TGCGCCAGCAGCCAAGGACCGAGTGAAGCTTTCTTT.

CDR3 amino acids: CASKEMNTEAFF. CDR3 in DNA: TGTGCCAGCAAAGAGATGAACACTGAAGCTTTCTTT. The genes are TRBV28 and TRBJ1-1, with unresolved D. This CDR3 has 12 amino acids. V lost 7 bases, J lost 0 bases, and 6 bases lay in between. Looked up from germline, CDR1 is MDHEN and CDR2 is SYDVKM.

The V call is TRBV30, the J call TRBJ2-7; D is unclear. Trimming shortened V by 2 bases and J by 5 bases, and 13 bases separated the two germline ends. The germline V gene has CDR1 GTSNPN and CDR2 SVGIG (reference sequence). The CDR3 sequence is 13 residues long. DNA of the CDR3: TGTGCCTGGAGTTGGACGGAATGGGACGAGCAGTACTTC. Its translation is CAWSWTEWDEQYF.

V is TRBV9 and J is TRBJ2-5; D ambiguous. The ends were cut back, 3 bases at V and 0 bases at J, with 12 bases in the middle. The germline V gene encodes CDR1 SGDLS and CDR2 YYNGEE. The CDR3 spans 15 residues. CDR3 sequence reads: CASSAIGPNQETQYF. The CDR3 nucleotides are TGTGCCAGCAGCGCCATTGGACCCAACCAAGAGACCCAGTACTTC.

The J gene is TRBJ2-3, the V gene TRBV23-1, with TRBD1 identical over 10 bases. TRBV23-1 is recorded as an ORF, its role being uncertain. This CDR3 has 20 residues. J lost 4 bases, V lost 2 bases, and 18 bases had no gene match. The CDR3 sequence is CASSQVGRTGGSFRPDTQYF. CDR3 nucleotide sequence: TGCGCCAGCAGTCAAGTGGGTCGGACAGGGGGAAGTTTTAGGCCAGATACGCAGTATTTT.

V gene TRBV9 combines with J gene TRBJ1-4; D is unresolved. The CDR3 length is 14 residues. Germline CDR1 reads SGDLS; CDR2 reads YYNGEE. V was cut by 0 bases and J by 13 bases, with 16 bases left in between. CDR3 amino acids: CASSVVPRGSRLFF. CDR3 DNA sequence: TGTGCCAGCAGCGTAGTACCCCGGGGATCGAGACTGTTTTTT.

This clonotype has a single count. CDR3 DNA: TGTGCCAGTAGTGAACAGAGGAAGGAGACCCAGTACTTC. This gives the protein CASSEQRKETQYF. The V and J genes are TRBV19 and TRBJ2-5; D is unresolved. Deletions cut 5 bases from V and 5 bases from J, with 12 bases between. Germline loops: CDR1 LNHDA, CDR2 SQIVND (reference sequence). This CDR3 is built from 13 residues.